The entry below describes one T cell receptor beta chain. Its antigen remains unidentified. No clone much larger than this one lies a single base away; base qualities are absent. Enrolling through a virtual design, the prospective study's participants ranged in age from roughly 18 to 89 years and lived across 20 to 30 United States geographic areas. To assign participants to cohorts, the prospective study relied on clinical history that participants themselves reported in a screening survey and a study questionnaire. Exposed participants were defined as having been in contact with someone with a PCR-confirmed or clinician-diagnosed COVID-19 case within 2 weeks of study entry. Each participant in the prospective study had whole blood, serum and a nasopharyngeal or oropharyngeal swab collected by mobile phlebotomists. Prospective study participants could optionally give additional blood draws and questionnaires over a roughly 2-month period. Prospective study blood samples were shipped either frozen or at room temperature before DNA extraction.

This sample stems from a study of blood T cell repertoires in COVID-19 (dated by TCRdb to 2020 to 2021). Regarding the complete study: Samples from collaborators originated in the United States, Italy and Spain and spanned both the acute and convalescent phases of COVID-19. Where available, HLA class I and class II types were taken from metadata supplied by the sample provider and were not determined by assay-based typing. The prospective study material was composed of cDNA or gDNA derived from T cells, B-cell-depleted T cells, or PBMCs. Deeply sampled blood TCRbeta repertoires from subjects exposed to, actively infected with, or recovered from COVID-19 were included in the dataset. Nearly every sample came with metadata listing a de-identified subject ID, COVID-19 status, age in years and sex. Samples were obtained from the ongoing ImmuneRACE study (first 160 participants) and from over a thousand subjects provided by 6 global collaborators. The repertoires were released in a freely available public database intended as a resource for research on the immune response to SARS-CoV-2.

The immunoSEQ Assay, a bias-controlled multiplex PCR, was used to amplify TCRbeta CDR3 regions from genomic DNA. The study's processing was this. The number of nucleated cells in each sample was estimated by amplification of reference gene primers within the assay. To quantify the absolute abundance of each unique TCRbeta CDR3 rearrangement, sequence reads were collapsed and filtered. For each sample, productive Simpson clonality was calculated by taking the square root of Simpson's diversity index across productive rearrangements. The clones in this table, taken by TCRdb from immuneACCESS, are in-frame only. Not every clone is retained; where verified, under half of the shortfall comes from an unresolved V gene, and the cause of the rest is unknown. V, J and clone size are those of that table, while D and trimming were read from the DNA. The sample table contains fewer than 350,000 clones; only one count was recorded for 85% to 90% of them. The top ten clones comprise approximately 1% of the sample.

Broad study findings and their caveats: How much clinical and demographic metadata was included differed by source and by participant, and the metadata was provided uncurated.

The CDR3, cysteine through phenylalanine, is 15 amino acids long. Only CDR3 DNA remains: 45 bases, in frame from the first base. V is shortened by 3 bases, J by 2 bases, and the region joining them spans 11 bases. Looking up the germline V gene yields CDR1 SGHTA and CDR2 FQGTGA. The sequence came from a woman under 40 who had been exposed to COVID-19. Source material: PBMCs or T cells enriched from blood (not recorded which). The V and J genes are TRBV7-3 and TRBJ2-1, and the D gene may be TRBD1, 6 bases matching. At the DNA level, the sequence is TGTGCCAGCAGCTTGTCACAGGGAACCTACAATGAGCAGTTCTTC. The resulting protein is CASSLSQGTYNEQFF. With all but the CDR3 taken from the reference TRBV7-3 and TRBJ2-1 genes, the full variable domain is: GAGVSQTPSNKVTEKGKYVELRCDPISGHTALYWYRQSLGQGPEFLIYFQGTGAADDSGLPNDRFFAVRPEGSVSTLKIQRTERGDSAVYLCASSLSQGTYNEQFFGPGTRLTVL.